The entry below describes one T cell receptor (beta chain). Its target is unknown. Deep-level assay runs were performed. TCRdb's table, derived via immunoSEQ multiplex PCR, lists solely in-frame clones and lacks some. The sample yields about 2.1 million clones, around 93% seen once. This sample stems from a study of shared clonotypes between healthy human individuals. On the study more broadly: A few men and two women, aged 18 to 49, were donors. Study-level results: In general, naive subsets displayed greater estimated richness than memory subsets did.

CD45RO-negative, CCR7-selected cells formed the naive CD8 fraction, which excluded terminally differentiated effector memory CD45RA+ cells. V gave up 4 bases and J gave up 2 bases; unmatched junction bases: 16. The CDR3 runs to 19 residues. Germline-derived CDR1 and CDR2 are MDHEN and SYDVKM. The gene calls are TRBV28 and TRBJ2-3; 9 bases are a match to TRBD2. Sequenced: naive CD8+ T cells from PBMCs. The TCR originated in a young man in good health. Some clones in this sample may be carry-over from other donors' samples. For the CDR3, the DNA is TGTGCCAGCAGTTCTATGATGAACCCTAGCGGGATTTACACAGATACGCAGTATTTT. As protein: CASSSMMNPSGIYTDTQYF.